This T cell receptor (beta chain) derives from a study of early T cells in non-severe SARS-CoV-2 infection. Study as a whole: Bulk RNA isolated from unsorted whole blood underwent sequencing; chains were not paired. The study's findings and limits: VDJdb-based annotation leaned toward anti-spike CD8 responses and missed private and CD4 specificities.

CDR3 length equals 14 residues. Germline V gene data show CDR1 as SGHTA and CDR2 as FQGNSA. Trimming left V 1 base short and J 1 base short, with 4 bases between. This clonotype was recorded many times. Its antigen is unknown. Researchers tagged individual cDNA molecules with unique molecular identifiers. TCRdb ran MiXCR on the 5' RACE reads and lists one entry per CDR3 protein. This table has 64,000 or so distinct CDR3 sequences, about 11% appearing once. The chain joins TRBV7-2 to TRBJ2-2; D unresolved. The clonotype originates from an adult who was a healthcare worker with PCR-confirmed SARS-CoV-2 infection or an uninfected control (not recorded which). Source: whole blood, taken at baseline. Here the CDR3 reads CASSLGLNTGELFF. For the CDR3, the DNA is TGTGCCAGCAGCTTAGGGCTGAACACCGGGGAGCTGTTTTTT.